The next 2 T cell receptor beta chains were all read from a single sample in a study of cytomegalovirus exposure and HLA in healthy donors. Researchers ran the PCR with 60 Vbeta and 13 Jbeta primers. Profiled with immunoSEQ multiplex PCR; TCRdb holds only in-frame clones, not every one. The sample shows 95,000 to 150,000 clones, more than 65% of them seen only once. The sample consisted of PBMCs. Source of these receptors: a woman between 18 and 30 years old in good health and CMV-seronegative.

This clone has just a few counts. V and J are TRBV19 and TRBJ2-4, with D tentatively TRBD1 (6 bases). V lost 1 base and J lost 6, with 10 bases in between. Germline values: CDR1 LNHDA, CDR2 SQIVND (reference sequence). This CDR3 is 14 amino acids long. CDR3 coding DNA: TGTGCCAGTAGTATAGGGACAGAACTAAACATTCAGTACTTC. Residues: CASSIGTELNIQYF.

Remarks on this clone: The junction shows a germline mismatch at one end, possibly a read error. The genes are TRBV18 and TRBJ2-6; tentatively, D is TRBD1 (5 bases). The CDR3 runs to 18 residues. In germline, CDR1 is KGHSH, CDR2 LQKENI. The CDR3 DNA reads TGTGCCAGCTCACCTAGGACACAAAGCCACTCTGGGGCCAACGGCCTGACTTTC. Encoded protein: CASSPRTQSHSGANGLTF.